This T cell receptor beta chain was recorded in a study of breast tumors, draining lymph nodes, adjacent tissues. Study observations and caveats: That most tumor T cells come from lymph nodes remained unproven. Tumors had less TCR diversity than lymph nodes, more than nontumor tissue. Tumor and nontumor repertoires were significantly more similar in luminal-like than in basal-like breast cancer.

MiXCR was run by TCRdb on the multiplex PCR reads, yielding one entry per CDR3 protein. The sample lists about 13,000 distinct CDR3 sequences; roughly 60% were seen once. In its sample, this clonotype was seen a few times. As yet, its antigen is unknown. The CDR3 length is 16 residues. CDR1 MGHRA and CDR2 YSYEKL come from the germline V gene. Deletions cut 0 bases from V and 5 bases from J, with 14 bases between. The sequence was collected from a female donor with breast cancer. Some clones in this sample may be carry-over from other donors' samples. The rearrangement uses TRBV4-1 and TRBJ1-5; D is ambiguous. Sequencing input: tumor-adjacent breast tissue. CDR3 in amino acids: CASSQDGVAGDQPQHF. Here the CDR3 DNA reads TGCGCCAGCAGCCAAGATGGGGTAGCAGGAGATCAGCCCCAGCATTTT.